The 30 T cell receptor beta chains presented below share a single source sample, sequenced in a study of T cell responses to AZD1222 COVID-19 vaccine. Measured with immunoSEQ multiplex PCR; TCRdb has only the in-frame clones, and not every one. The sample lists 150,000 or so clones, approximately 90% occurring once. Source: peripheral blood, taken on day 0 of AZD1222 vaccination. The origin of the receptors is an adult in good health.

The chain has TRBV28 and TRBJ2-7; no definite D call. Germline CDR1 and CDR2: MDHEN and SYDVKM. The CDR3 is 10 residues long. V was trimmed by 3 bases and J by 5 bases, leaving 2 bases between them. For the CDR3, the DNA is TGTGCCAGCAGTTTTAACGAGCAGTACTTC. It translates to CASSFNEQYF. Drawing the rest from reference TRBV28 and TRBJ2-7, the complete variable domain is DVKVTQSSRYLVKRTGEKVFLECVQDMDHENMFWYRQDPGLGLRLIYFSYDVKMKEKGDIPEGYSVSREKKERFSLILESASTNQTSMYLCASSFNEQYFGPGTRLTVT.

The chain employs TRBV12-5 and TRBJ1-1; TRBD1 matches 10 bases. CDR1 LGHNT and CDR2 FRNRAP come from the germline V gene. The V and J ends lost 6 bases and 2 bases, in that order; junction bases with no gene match: 15. The CDR3 length is 18 residues. The CDR3 DNA sequence: TGTGCTAGTGGCCCAAGGGACAGGGGATTAGTATTTAACACTGAAGCTTTCTTT. This encodes CASGPRDRGLVFNTEAFF.

This clone was counted a single time. This chain joins TRBV27 and TRBJ2-7; 8 bases are shared with TRBD2. The V gene's germline CDR1 is MNHEY and CDR2 SMNVEV (reference sequence). After removal of 6 bases from V and 4 bases from J, the junction contained 11 bases not matched to a gene. The CDR3 extends over 15 amino acids. This CDR3 reads CASRGTGGADYEQYF. CDR3 nucleotide sequence: TGTGCCAGCAGGGGGACGGGAGGGGCTGATTACGAGCAGTACTTC.

In nucleotides, the CDR3 is TGTGCCAGCAGCCTCAGATCGTCCGGGACAGGGGGTGAAGCTTTCTTT. Its protein product is CASSLRSSGTGGEAFF. The rearrangement joins TRBV6-6 to TRBJ1-1; 11 nucleotides line up with TRBD1. Per the germline V gene, CDR1 is MNHNY and CDR2 is SVGAGI (reference sequence). The V segment lost 6 bases and the J segment 7 bases; nucleotides outside the gene matches: 13. This CDR3 is built from 16 residues.

The rearrangement joins TRBV14 to TRBJ2-1; D unresolved. Germline V lookup: CDR1 SGHDN, CDR2 FVKESK. The CDR3 consists of 15 residues. The germline V and J ends were trimmed by 4 bases and 1 base, with 11 bases remaining between them. CDR3 region: CASSLLPTSYNEQFF. CDR3 coding DNA: TGTGCCAGCAGCCTCTTACCAACTTCCTACAATGAGCAGTTCTTC.

V is TRBV6-2 or TRBV6-3 and J is TRBJ1-3; D ambiguous. CDR1 is MNHEY and CDR2 is SVGEGT in the germline V gene. Trimming removed 2 bases at V and 4 bases at J, with 15 bases between. The CDR3 covers 16 residues. The CDR3 here is CASSYGPGQYGNTIYF. CDR3 DNA: TGTGCCAGCAGTTACGGACCCGGTCAATACGGAAACACCATATATTTT.

This sequence joins TRBV28 and TRBJ1-5, with no clear D. Trimming took off 4 bases at V and 7 bases at J, with 5 bases between the two ends. This CDR3 contains 11 residues. Germline CDR1 is MDHEN and CDR2 is SYDVKM. The CDR3 here is CASSSGQPQHF. The CDR3 DNA follows: TGTGCCAGCAGTTCGGGACAGCCCCAGCATTTT.

V is TRBV7-2 and J is TRBJ1-2; 7 bases are shared with TRBD1. Germline V gene lookup returns CDR1 SGHTA and CDR2 FQGNSA. This CDR3 region has 14 residues. V lost 7 bases, J lost 5 bases, and 10 bases stayed unmatched. The CDR3 protein is CASTRGTAVYGYTF. CDR3 coding DNA: TGTGCCAGCACCCGCGGGACAGCAGTATATGGCTACACCTTC.

This clone appeared once. V gene TRBV19 combines with J gene TRBJ1-6, with D unresolved. The V end lost 7 bases, the J end lost 9 bases, and 10 bases lay between the germline ends. The CDR3 has 12 residues. Germline V gene sequence: CDR1 LNHDA, CDR2 SQIVND (reference sequence). The DNA of the CDR3 is TGTGCCAGTACGGATTTAGGTTCACCCCTCCACTTT. Its translation: CASTDLGSPLHF.

J is TRBJ2-7 and V is TRBV24-1, with 8 bases aligning to TRBD1. CDR3 length: 14 amino acids. Unmatched junction bases numbered 4, after V lost 3 bases and J lost 4 bases. CDR1 and CDR2 from the germline V gene are KGHDR and SFDVKD. The CDR3 DNA reads TGTGCCACCAGTGATACGGACAGGGCTTACGAGCAGTACTTC. This gives the protein CATSDTDRAYEQYF.

The rearrangement joins TRBV7-8 to TRBJ2-1; D is unresolved. The V end was cut by 1 base, the J end by 1 base, with 14 bases between. CDR1 is SGHVS, CDR2 FQNEAQ, per germline. The CDR3 length is 17 residues. The CDR3 sequence: CASSLGATLRSYNEQFF. The CDR3 region has the DNA TGTGCCAGCAGCTTAGGTGCGACACTTCGTTCCTACAATGAGCAGTTCTTC.

The chain recombines TRBV6-4 with TRBJ1-2, with D unclear. Germline lookup yields CDR1 MRHNA and CDR2 SNTAGT. Trimming pared 3 bases from V and 0 bases from J, leaving 11 bases between. The CDR3 totals 15 residues. CDR3 nucleotide sequence: TGTGCCAGCAGTGAAACCATTGCCCCTAACTATGGCTACACCTTC. Its translation: CASSETIAPNYGYTF.

The CDR3: CASSITGGAYNEQFF. In nucleotides, the CDR3 is TGTGCCAGTAGTATCACAGGGGGCGCTTACAATGAGCAGTTCTTC. The chain joins TRBV19 to TRBJ2-1; 9 positions match TRBD1. The CDR3 totals 15 residues. With V trimmed by 3 bases and J by 4 bases, 4 bases remained unmatched. Germline V gene data show CDR1 as LNHDA and CDR2 as SQIVND (reference sequence).

The chain joins TRBV28 to TRBJ2-5; tentative D call: TRBD1 (6 bases). Germline CDR1 reads MDHEN; CDR2 reads SYDVKM. Trimming removed 4 bases from V and 5 bases from J, with 17 bases in between. CDR3 length: 15 amino acids. CDR3 nucleotide sequence: TGTGCCAGCAGTTCATTAGGGGGATTCAAGGAGACCCAGTACTTC. It specifies CASSSLGGFKETQYF.

This chain joins TRBV6-1 and TRBJ2-6; D remains ambiguous. CDR1 and CDR2 (germline): MNHNS, SASEGT. CDR3 length equals 15 residues. V lost 3 bases to trimming and J lost 3 bases, with 9 bases between them. CDR3 DNA: TGTGCCAGCAGTGACGTTTGGCGTGGGGCCAACGTCCTGACTTTC. It translates to CASSDVWRGANVLTF.

The chain uses TRBV6-2 or TRBV6-3 and TRBJ1-2; maybe TRBD1 (5 bases). V lost 2 bases to trimming and J lost 5 bases, with 9 bases between them. Germline lookup yields CDR1 MNHEY and CDR2 SVGEGT. The CDR3 is 13 residues long. CDR3 bases: TGTGCCAGCAGTTACGGTGCAGGGTATGGCTACACCTTC. Encoded protein: CASSYGAGYGYTF.

The rearrangement links TRBV27 to TRBJ1-2; D may be TRBD1 (6 bases). CDR3 length equals 13 residues. V lost 4 bases to trimming and J lost 6 bases, with 12 bases between them. Germline assignment: CDR1 MNHEY and CDR2 SMNVEV (reference sequence). The CDR3 sequence is CASSYRDFNGYTF. As DNA, the CDR3 is TGTGCCAGCAGTTACAGGGATTTCAATGGCTACACCTTC.

CDR3 sequence (DNA): TGTGCCAGCAGTCCACGACAGTTCCACTCTGGGGCCAACGTCCTGACTTTC. Its protein is CASSPRQFHSGANVLTF. This sequence joins TRBV27 and TRBJ2-6, with a tentative D call TRBD1 (5 bases). Germline V gene data show CDR1 as MNHEY and CDR2 as SMNVEV (reference sequence). CDR3 length equals 17 residues. Trimming removed 5 bases from V and 0 bases from J, with 14 bases in between.

As concerns this clone: The same CDR3 can be traced to other DNA sequences in this sample. The genes are TRBV12-3 or TRBV12-4 and TRBJ1-1; D uncertain. Between the trimmed V and J ends, which lost 3 bases and 1 base, there was a span of 6 bases. This CDR3 is built from 13 residues. The CDR3: CASSLGRNTEAFF. In DNA, the CDR3 is TGTGCCAGCAGTTTGGGAAGGAACACTGAAGCTTTCTTT.

The chain couples TRBV24-1 to TRBJ1-5; no definite D call. This CDR3 is built from 19 residues. V was clipped by 0 bases and J by 2 bases, with 19 bases between them. Germline assignment: CDR1 KGHDR and CDR2 SFDVKD. The CDR3 loop reads CATSDLQPRLLGCNQPQHF. CDR3 nucleotide sequence: TGTGCCACCAGTGATTTGCAGCCAAGGTTGCTGGGGTGCAATCAGCCCCAGCATTTT.

This chain links TRBV19 with TRBJ1-1; TRBD1 aligns across 9 bases. The CDR3 is 15 residues long. V trimming: 8 bases; J trimming: 1 base; junction bases outside the gene matches: 8. Germline V gene data show CDR1 as LNHDA and CDR2 as SQIVND (reference sequence). This chain's CDR3 is CASSTGGVRNTEAFF. The CDR3 bases are TGTGCCAGTTCGACAGGGGGAGTTCGGAACACTGAAGCTTTCTTT.

The V gene is TRBV7-9, the J gene TRBJ1-2; 10 bases match TRBD1. Looked up from germline, CDR1 is SEHNR and CDR2 is FQNEAQ (reference sequence). J was trimmed by 4 bases and V by 5 bases; bases with no gene match: 4. The CDR3 is 14 residues long. This CDR3 is CASSRGQGIYGYTF. The CDR3 DNA reads as TGTGCCAGCAGCCGGGGACAGGGGATCTATGGCTACACCTTC.

The chain links TRBV29-1 to TRBJ1-1; D not certain. From germline, CDR1 is SQVTM and CDR2 ANQGSEA. The CDR3 contains 13 residues. Trimming took off 4 bases at V and 0 bases at J, with 9 bases between the two ends. CDR3 protein: CSVVSQMNTEAFF. The CDR3 DNA sequence: TGCAGCGTTGTCAGCCAGATGAACACTGAAGCTTTCTTT.

The V and J genes are TRBV11-3 and TRBJ2-3, with 7 bases aligning to TRBD1. J gave up 5 bases and V 4 bases, and 6 bases lay outside the gene matches. CDR3 size: 14 residues. Germline loops: CDR1 SGHNT, CDR2 YENEEA. The CDR3 here is CASSYRDSGDTQYF. The CDR3 DNA reads TGTGCCAGCAGCTACCGGGACAGCGGAGATACGCAGTATTTT. Full variable domain (rest looked up from reference TRBV11-3 and TRBJ2-3): EAGVVQSPRYKIIEKKQPVAFWCNPISGHNTLYWYLQNLGQGPELLIRYENEEAVDDSQLPKDRFSAERLKGVDSTLKIQPAELGDSAVYLCASSYRDSGDTQYFGPGTRLTVL.

V usage is TRBV12-5 and J usage is TRBJ1-1, with D unclear. This CDR3 is built from 13 residues. Germline values: CDR1 LGHNT, CDR2 FRNRAP. V lost 2 bases to trimming and J lost 1 base, with 5 bases between them. In DNA form, the CDR3 reads TGTGCTAGTGGTTTGATTCAGAACACTGAAGCTTTCTTT. It codes for CASGLIQNTEAFF.

This rearrangement joins TRBV19 to TRBJ1-1; no firm D call. The CDR3 has 13 residues. Trimming stripped 9 bases from V and 1 base from J, with 12 bases between. Germline V gene lookup returns CDR1 LNHDA and CDR2 SQIVND (reference sequence). The CDR3 sequence is CASSFGKNTEAFF. In nucleotides, the CDR3 is TGTGCCAGCAGTTTCGGGAAGAACACTGAAGCTTTCTTT.

This chain joins TRBV18 and TRBJ1-5, with D unclear. The CDR3 has 12 amino acids. Per the germline V gene, CDR1 is KGHSH and CDR2 is LQKENI. Deletions cut 2 bases from V and 7 bases from J, with 6 bases between. The CDR3 sequence is CASSPSAQPQHF. The CDR3 coding sequence is TGTGCCAGCTCACCATCCGCCCAGCCCCAGCATTTT.

DNA of the CDR3: TGTGCCAGCAGCCCATTCCCGGGACTAGCGGGGGCCCGAGTAGTGGGGGAGCAGTTCTTC. This translates into CASSPFPGLAGARVVGEQFF. The chain has TRBV14 and TRBJ2-1; 14 bases are a match to TRBD2. Germline V gene sequence: CDR1 SGHDN, CDR2 FVKESK. V was clipped by 4 bases and J by 10 bases; unmatched bases: 21. The length of the CDR3 is 20 residues.

Written as DNA, the CDR3 is TGTGCCAGCAGTTTAGGGGCAAACACCTACAATGAGCAGTTCTTC. This encodes CASSLGANTYNEQFF. The chain has TRBV27 and TRBJ2-1; D is possibly TRBD1 (5 bases). Looked up from germline, CDR1 is MNHEY and CDR2 is SMNVEV (reference sequence). V shed 2 bases and J shed 2 bases, with 10 bases lying between them. This CDR3 region has 15 residues.

The chain is built from TRBV7-8 and TRBJ1-1, with a possible D match to TRBD1 (5 bases). The CDR3 has 13 amino acids. Germline values: CDR1 SGHVS, CDR2 FQNEAQ. Between the trimmed V and J ends, which lost 5 bases and 6 bases, there was a span of 13 bases. The CDR3 DNA follows: TGTGCCAGCAGCCTCAGGGAGGAGGCTGAAGCTTTCTTT. This gives the protein CASSLREEAEAFF.